This T cell receptor (beta chain) was identified in a study of graft-versus-host responses after intestinal transplantation. From germline, CDR1 is SGDLS and CDR2 YYNGEE. The CDR3 spans 15 residues. Trimming left V 4 bases short and J 0 bases short, with 13 bases between. There are a few counts of this clone. Sequenced by immunoSEQ multiplex PCR; TCRdb stores in-frame clones only, minus some. In the table there are under 6,000 clones, approximately 72% of which are singletons. This clonotype originated in a human patient who received an intestinal transplant, so some T cells may come from the graft donor. This rearrangement joins TRBV9 to TRBJ1-2, with a possible D match to TRBD1 (5 bases). The sequencing used PBMCs, collected 510 to 550 days after intestinal transplant. CDR3 protein: CASSPTGGANYGYTF. DNA for the CDR3: TGTGCCAGCAGCCCAACGGGGGGGGCTAACTATGGCTACACCTTC.